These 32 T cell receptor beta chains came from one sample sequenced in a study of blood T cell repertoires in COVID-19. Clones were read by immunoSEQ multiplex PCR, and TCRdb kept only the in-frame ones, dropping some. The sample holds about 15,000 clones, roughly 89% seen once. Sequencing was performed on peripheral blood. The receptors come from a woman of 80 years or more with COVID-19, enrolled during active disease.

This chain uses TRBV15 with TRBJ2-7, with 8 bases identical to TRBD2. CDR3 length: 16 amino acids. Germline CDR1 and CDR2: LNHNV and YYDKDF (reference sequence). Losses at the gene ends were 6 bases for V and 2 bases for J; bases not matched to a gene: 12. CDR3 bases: TGTGCCACCAGTCAGGGTACGGGAGGGGGGACCTACGAGCAGTACTTC. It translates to CATSQGTGGGTYEQYF.

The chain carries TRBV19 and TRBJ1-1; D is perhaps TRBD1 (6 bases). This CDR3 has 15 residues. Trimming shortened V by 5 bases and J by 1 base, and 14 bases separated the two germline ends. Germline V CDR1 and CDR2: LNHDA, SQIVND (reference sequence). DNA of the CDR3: TGTGCCAGTAGTCCTCTAGACAGGCCGAACACTGAAGCTTTCTTT. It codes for CASSPLDRPNTEAFF.

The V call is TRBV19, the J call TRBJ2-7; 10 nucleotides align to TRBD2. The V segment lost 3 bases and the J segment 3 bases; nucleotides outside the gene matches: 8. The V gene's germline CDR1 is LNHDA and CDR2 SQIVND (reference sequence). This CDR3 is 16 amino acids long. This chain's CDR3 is CASSIGSGRALYEQYF. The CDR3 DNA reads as TGTGCCAGTAGTATTGGAAGCGGGAGGGCCCTCTACGAGCAGTACTTC.

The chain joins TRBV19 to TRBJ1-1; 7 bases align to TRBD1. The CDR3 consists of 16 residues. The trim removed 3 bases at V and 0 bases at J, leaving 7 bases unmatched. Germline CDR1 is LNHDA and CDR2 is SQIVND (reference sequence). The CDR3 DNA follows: TGTGCCAGTAGTATCGGACAGGCCCGAATGAACACTGAAGCTTTCTTT. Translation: CASSIGQARMNTEAFF.

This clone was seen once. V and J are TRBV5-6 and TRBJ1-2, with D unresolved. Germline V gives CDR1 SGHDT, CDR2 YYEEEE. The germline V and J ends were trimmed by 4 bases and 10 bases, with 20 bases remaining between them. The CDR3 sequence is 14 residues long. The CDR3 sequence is CASSPPEGPKDYTF. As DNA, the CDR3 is TGTGCCAGCAGCCCTCCCGAGGGTCCCAAAGACTACACCTTC.

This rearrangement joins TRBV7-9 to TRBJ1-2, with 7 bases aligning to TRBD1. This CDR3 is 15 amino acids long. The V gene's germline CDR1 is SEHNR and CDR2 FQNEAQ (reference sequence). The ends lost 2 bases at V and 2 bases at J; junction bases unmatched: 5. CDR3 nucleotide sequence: TGTGCCAGCAGCTTATCGACAGGGTCCAACTATGGCTACACCTTC. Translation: CASSLSTGSNYGYTF.

The CDR3 sequence: CATSGGGLGETQYF. The CDR3 DNA follows: TGTGCCACCAGTGGGGGGGGCCTGGGGGAGACCCAGTACTTC. This chain uses TRBV24-1 with TRBJ2-5, with a possible D match to TRBD2 (7 bases). Germline CDR1 is KGHDR and CDR2 is SFDVKD. The CDR3 length is 14 residues. Between the trimmed V and J ends, which lost 5 bases and 5 bases, there was a span of 14 bases.

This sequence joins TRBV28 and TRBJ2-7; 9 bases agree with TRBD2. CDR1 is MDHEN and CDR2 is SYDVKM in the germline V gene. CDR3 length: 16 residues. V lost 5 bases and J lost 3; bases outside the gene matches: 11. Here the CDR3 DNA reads TGTGCCAGCAGTCCGCGGGGGGGGACTTCGGGCTACGAGCAGTACTTC. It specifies CASSPRGGTSGYEQYF.

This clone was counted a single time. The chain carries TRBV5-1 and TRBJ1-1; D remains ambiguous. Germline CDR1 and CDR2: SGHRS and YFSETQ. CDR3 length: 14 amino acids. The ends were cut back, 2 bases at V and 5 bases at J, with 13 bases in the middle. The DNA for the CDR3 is TGCGCCAGCAGCTTCCTAGCCGAAGAGACTGAAGCTTTCTTT. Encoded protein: CASSFLAEETEAFF.

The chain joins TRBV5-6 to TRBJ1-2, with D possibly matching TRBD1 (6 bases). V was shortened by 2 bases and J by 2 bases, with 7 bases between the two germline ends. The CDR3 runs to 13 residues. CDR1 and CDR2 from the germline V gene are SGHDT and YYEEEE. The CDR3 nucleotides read TGTGCCAGCAGCTTCACAGGGAACTATGGCTACACCTTC. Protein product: CASSFTGNYGYTF. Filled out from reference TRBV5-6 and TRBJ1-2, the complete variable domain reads DAGVTQSPTHLIKTRGQQVTLRCSPKSGHDTVSWYQQALGQGPQFIFQYYEEEERQRGNFPDRFSGHQFPNYSSELNVNALLLGDSALYLCASSFTGNYGYTFGSGTRLTVV.

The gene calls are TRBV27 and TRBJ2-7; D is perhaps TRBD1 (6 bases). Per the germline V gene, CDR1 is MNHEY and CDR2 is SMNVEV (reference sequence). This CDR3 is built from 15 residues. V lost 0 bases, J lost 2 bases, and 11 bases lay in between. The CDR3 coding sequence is TGTGCCAGCAGTTTATCAACAGGGATAACCTACGAGCAGTACTTC. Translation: CASSLSTGITYEQYF.

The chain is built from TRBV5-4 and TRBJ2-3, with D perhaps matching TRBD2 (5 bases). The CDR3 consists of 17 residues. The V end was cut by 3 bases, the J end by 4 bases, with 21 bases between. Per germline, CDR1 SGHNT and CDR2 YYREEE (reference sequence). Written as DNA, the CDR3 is TGTGCCAGCAGCTCCTACCAATCTAGAGCCGGGGCAGATACGCAGTATTTT. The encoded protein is CASSSYQSRAGADTQYF.

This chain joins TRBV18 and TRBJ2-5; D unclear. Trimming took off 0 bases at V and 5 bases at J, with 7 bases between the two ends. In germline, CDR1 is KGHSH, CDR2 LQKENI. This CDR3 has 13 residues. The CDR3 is CASSPPSRETQYF. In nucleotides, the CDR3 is TGTGCCAGCTCACCACCGTCGAGGGAGACCCAGTACTTC.

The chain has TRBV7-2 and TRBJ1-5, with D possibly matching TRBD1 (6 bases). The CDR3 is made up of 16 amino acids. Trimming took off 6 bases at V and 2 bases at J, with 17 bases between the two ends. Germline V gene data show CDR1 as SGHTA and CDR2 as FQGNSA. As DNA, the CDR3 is TGTGCCAGCAGTGCCCTCCTGGGGGCGGGCAATCAGCCCCAGCATTTT. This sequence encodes CASSALLGAGNQPQHF.

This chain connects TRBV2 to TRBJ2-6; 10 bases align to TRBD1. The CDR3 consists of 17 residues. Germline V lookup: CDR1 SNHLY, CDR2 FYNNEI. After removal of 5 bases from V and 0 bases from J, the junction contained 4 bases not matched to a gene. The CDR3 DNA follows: TGTGCCAGCAGTCGACAGGGGGCATCCTCTGGGGCCAACGTCCTGACTTTC. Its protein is CASSRQGASSGANVLTF.

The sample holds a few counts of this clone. The CDR3: CASRLTGTMNTEAFF. CDR3 bases: TGTGCCAGCAGGCTGACAGGCACCATGAACACTGAAGCTTTCTTT. The J gene is TRBJ1-1, the V gene TRBV6-4, with a tentative D call TRBD1 (6 bases). Trimming removed 6 bases from V and 0 bases from J, with 14 bases in between. CDR3 length: 15 amino acids. Germline values: CDR1 MRHNA, CDR2 SNTAGT.

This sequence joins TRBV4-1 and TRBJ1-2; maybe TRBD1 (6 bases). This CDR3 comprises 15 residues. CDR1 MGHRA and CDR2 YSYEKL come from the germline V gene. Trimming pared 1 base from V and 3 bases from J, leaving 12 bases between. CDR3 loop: CASSQGSQGYYGYTF. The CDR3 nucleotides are TGCGCCAGCAGCCAAGGTTCACAGGGATACTATGGCTACACCTTC.

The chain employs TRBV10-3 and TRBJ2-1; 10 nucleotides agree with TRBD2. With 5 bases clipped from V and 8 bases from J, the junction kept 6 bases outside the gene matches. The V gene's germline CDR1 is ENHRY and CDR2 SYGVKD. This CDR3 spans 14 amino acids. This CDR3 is CAISRGTSVYEQFF. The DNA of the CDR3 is TGTGCCATCAGTAGGGGGACTAGCGTTTATGAGCAGTTCTTC.

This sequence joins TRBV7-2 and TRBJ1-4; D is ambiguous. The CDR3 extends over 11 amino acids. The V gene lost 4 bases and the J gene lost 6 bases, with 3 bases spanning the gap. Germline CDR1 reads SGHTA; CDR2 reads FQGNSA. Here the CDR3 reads CASSSYEKLFF. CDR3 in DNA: TGTGCCAGCAGCTCTTATGAAAAACTGTTTTTT.

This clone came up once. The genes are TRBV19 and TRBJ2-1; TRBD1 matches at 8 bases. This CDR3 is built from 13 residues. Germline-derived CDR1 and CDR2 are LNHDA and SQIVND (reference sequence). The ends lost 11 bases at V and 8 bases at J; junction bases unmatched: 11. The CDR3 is CASSTGVDDEQFF. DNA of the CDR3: TGTGCCTCCTCGACAGGGGTAGACGATGAGCAGTTCTTC. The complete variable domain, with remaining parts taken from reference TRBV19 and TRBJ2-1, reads DGGITQSPKYLFRKEGQNVTLSCEQNLNHDAMYWYRQDPGQGLRLIYYSQIVNDFQKGDIAEGYSVSREKKESFPLTVTSAQKNPTAFYLCASSTGVDDEQFFGPGTRLTVL.

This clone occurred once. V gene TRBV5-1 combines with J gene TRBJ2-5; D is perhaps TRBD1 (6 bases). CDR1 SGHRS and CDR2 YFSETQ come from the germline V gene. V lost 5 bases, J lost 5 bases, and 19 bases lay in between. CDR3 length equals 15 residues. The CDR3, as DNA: TGCGCCAGCAGACAGAGGGGGAATACCGGGGAGACCCAGTACTTC. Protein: CASRQRGNTGETQYF. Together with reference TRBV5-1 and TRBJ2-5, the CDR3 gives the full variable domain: KAGVTQTPRYLIKTRGQQVTLSCSPISGHRSVSWYQQTPGQGLQFLFEYFSETQRNKGNFPGRFSGRQFSNSRSEMNVSTLELGDSALYLCASRQRGNTGETQYFGPGTRLLVL.

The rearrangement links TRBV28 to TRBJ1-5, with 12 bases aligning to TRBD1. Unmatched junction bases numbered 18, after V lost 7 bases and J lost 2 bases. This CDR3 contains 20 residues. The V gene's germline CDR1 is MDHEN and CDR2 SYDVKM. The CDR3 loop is CASTRLRDRGRSLGNQPQHF. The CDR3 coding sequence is TGTGCCAGCACCCGTCTCCGGGACAGGGGGCGTAGCCTGGGCAATCAGCCCCAGCATTTT.

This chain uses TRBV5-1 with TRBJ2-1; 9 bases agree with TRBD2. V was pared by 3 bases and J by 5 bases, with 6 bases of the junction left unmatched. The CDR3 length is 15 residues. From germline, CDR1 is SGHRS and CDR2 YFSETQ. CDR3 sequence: CASSSSSGANNEQFF. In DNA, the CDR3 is TGCGCCAGCAGCTCCTCTAGCGGGGCCAACAATGAGCAGTTCTTC.

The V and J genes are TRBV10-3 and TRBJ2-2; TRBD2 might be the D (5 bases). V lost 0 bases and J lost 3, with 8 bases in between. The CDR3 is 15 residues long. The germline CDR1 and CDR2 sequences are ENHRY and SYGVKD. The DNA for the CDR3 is TGTGCCATCAGTGAGTCGAGAGGGTACACCGGGGAGCTGTTTTTT. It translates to CAISESRGYTGELFF.

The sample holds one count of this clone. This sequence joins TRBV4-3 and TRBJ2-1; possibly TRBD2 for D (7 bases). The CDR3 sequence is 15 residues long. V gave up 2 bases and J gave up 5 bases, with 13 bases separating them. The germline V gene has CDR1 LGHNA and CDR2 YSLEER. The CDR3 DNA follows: TGCGCCAGCAGCCAAACCGCGGGGGCTAACAATGAGCAGTTCTTC. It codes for CASSQTAGANNEQFF.

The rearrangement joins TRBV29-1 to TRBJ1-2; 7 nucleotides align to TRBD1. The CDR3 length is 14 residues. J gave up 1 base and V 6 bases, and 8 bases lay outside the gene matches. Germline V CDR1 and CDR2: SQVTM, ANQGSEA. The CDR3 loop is CSVPQGGINYGYTF. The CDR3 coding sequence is TGCAGCGTCCCTCAGGGGGGAATTAACTATGGCTACACCTTC.

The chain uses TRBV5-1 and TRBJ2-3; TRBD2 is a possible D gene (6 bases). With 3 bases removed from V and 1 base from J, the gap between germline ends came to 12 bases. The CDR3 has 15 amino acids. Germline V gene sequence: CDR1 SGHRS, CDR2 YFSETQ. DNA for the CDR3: TGCGCCAGCAGCTACGGAGGGGTGGGCACAGATACGCAGTATTTT. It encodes CASSYGGVGTDTQYF.

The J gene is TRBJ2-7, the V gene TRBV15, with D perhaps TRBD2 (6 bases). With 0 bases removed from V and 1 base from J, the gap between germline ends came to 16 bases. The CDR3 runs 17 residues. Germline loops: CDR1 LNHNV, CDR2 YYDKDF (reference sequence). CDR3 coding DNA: TGTGCCACCAGCAGAGATATCTGGGGGGATCGATCCTACGAGCAGTACTTC. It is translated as CATSRDIWGDRSYEQYF.

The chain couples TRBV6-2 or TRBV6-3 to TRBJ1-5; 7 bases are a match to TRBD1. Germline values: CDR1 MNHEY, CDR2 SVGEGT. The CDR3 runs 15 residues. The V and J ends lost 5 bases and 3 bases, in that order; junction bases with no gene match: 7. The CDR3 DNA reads TGTGCCAGCAGTACAAACAGGGGAGACAATCAGCCCCAGCATTTT. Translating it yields CASSTNRGDNQPQHF.

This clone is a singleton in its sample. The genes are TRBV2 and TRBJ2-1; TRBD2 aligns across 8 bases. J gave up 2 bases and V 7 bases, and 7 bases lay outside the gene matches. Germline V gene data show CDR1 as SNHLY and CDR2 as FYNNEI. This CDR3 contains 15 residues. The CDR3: CASMVGRGAYNEQFF. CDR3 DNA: TGTGCCAGCATGGTTGGGCGGGGGGCCTACAATGAGCAGTTCTTC. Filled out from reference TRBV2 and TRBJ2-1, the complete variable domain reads EPEVTQTPSHQVTQMGQEVILRCVPISNHLYFYWYRQILGQKVEFLVSFYNNEISEKSEIFDDQFSVERPDGSNFTLKIRSTKLEDSAMYFCASMVGRGAYNEQFFGPGTRLTVL.

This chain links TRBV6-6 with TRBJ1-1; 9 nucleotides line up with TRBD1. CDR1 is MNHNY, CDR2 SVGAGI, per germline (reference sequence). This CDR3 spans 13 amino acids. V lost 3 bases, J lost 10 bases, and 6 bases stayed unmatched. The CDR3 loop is CASSYRTGEAAFF. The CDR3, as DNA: TGTGCCAGCAGTTATAGGACAGGGGAGGCAGCTTTCTTT.

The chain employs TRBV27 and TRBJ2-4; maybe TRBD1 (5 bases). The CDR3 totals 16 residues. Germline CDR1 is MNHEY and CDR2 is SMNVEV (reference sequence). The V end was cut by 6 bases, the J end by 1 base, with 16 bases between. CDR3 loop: CASRDSGNLAKNIQYF. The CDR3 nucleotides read TGTGCCAGCAGAGACTCAGGGAATTTGGCCAAAAACATTCAGTACTTC.